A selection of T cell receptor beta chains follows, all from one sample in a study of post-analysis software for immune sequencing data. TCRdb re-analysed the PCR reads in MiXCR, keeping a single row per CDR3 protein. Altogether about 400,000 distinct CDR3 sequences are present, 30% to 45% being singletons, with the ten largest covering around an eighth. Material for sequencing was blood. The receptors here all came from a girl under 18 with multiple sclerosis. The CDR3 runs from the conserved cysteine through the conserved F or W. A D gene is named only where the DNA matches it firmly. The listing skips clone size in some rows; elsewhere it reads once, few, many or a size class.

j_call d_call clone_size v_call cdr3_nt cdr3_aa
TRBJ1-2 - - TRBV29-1 TGCAGCGCCTTGGGGGGGGCTTATGACTACACCTTC CSALGGAYDYTF
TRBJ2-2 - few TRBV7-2 TGTGCCAGCAGCTTGAGGGGGACGAACACCGGGGAGCTGTTTTTT CASSLRGTNTGELFF
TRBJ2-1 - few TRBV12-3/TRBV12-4 TGTGCCAGCAGTTTCTACGATCCGGATGAGCAGTTCTTC CASSFYDPDEQFF
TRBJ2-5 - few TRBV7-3 TGTGCCAGCAGCCCAGGGTACGGAGAGACCCAGTACTTC CASSPGYGETQYF
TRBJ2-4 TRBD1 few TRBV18 TGTGCCAGCTCCCGCCGGGACAGGACTACCCTAGCCAAAAACATTCAGTACTTC CASSRRDRTTLAKNIQYF
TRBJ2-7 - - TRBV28 TGTGCCAGCAATCGGGGGTCTGGGGACCCCTACGAGCAGTACTTC CASNRGSGDPYEQYF
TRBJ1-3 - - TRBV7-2 TGTGCCAGCAGCCCGGACGGTCTATCTGATGGAAACACCATATATTTT CASSPDGLSDGNTIYF
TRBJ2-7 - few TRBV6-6 TGTGCCAGCAGTCCCGAAAGGGTGGGGTCCTACGAGCAGTACTTC CASSPERVGSYEQYF
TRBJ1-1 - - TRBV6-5 TGTGCCAGCAGTTACTCGGCCGGGGGCGACACTGAAGCTTTCTTT CASSYSAGGDTEAFF
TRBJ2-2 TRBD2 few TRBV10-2 TGCGCCGGGGGGAGGGGCACAACCGGGGAGCTGTTTTTT CAGGRGTTGELFF
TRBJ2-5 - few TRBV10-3 TGTGCCATCAGTGAGCTTGAAGGGGAGACCCAGTACTTC CAISELEGETQYF
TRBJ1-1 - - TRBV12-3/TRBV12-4 TGTGCCAGCAGCTTCCCCGAAGCGGGGGCTCCTGAAGCTTTCTTT CASSFPEAGAPEAFF
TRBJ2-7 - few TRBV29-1 TGCAGCGTCCAGGGGTCCTACGAGCAGTACTTC CSVQGSYEQYF
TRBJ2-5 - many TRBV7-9 TGTGCCAGCAGCTTACAGGGGGGAGGAGAGACCCAGTACTTC CASSLQGGGETQYF
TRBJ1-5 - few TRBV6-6 TGTGCCAGCGAGGGGAGGACTAACTATTATAGCAATCAGCCCCAGCATTTT CASEGRTNYYSNQPQHF
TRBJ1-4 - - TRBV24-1 TGTGCCACCAGTGACAGGGTTGGCGAAAAACTGTTTTTT CATSDRVGEKLFF
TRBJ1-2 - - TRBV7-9 TGTGCCAGCAGCTTTAGCAGGGGCGATGGCTACACCTTC CASSFSRGDGYTF
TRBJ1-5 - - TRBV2 TGTGCCAGCAGTGAAGCGCTTGGCAGGATTGGGCAGCCCCAGCATTTT CASSEALGRIGQPQHF
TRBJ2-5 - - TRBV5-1 TGCGCCAGCAGCTTGACAGGGTCAGAGACCCAGTACTTC CASSLTGSETQYF
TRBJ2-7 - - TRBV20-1 TGCAGTGCTCCCGATGGTAAGGGGCGACCAAGACAGTACTTC CSAPDGKGRPRQYF
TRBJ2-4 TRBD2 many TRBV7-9 TGTGCCAGCAGTCTGAGCGGGGAAAACATTCAGTACTTC CASSLSGENIQYF
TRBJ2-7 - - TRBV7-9 TGTGCCAGCAGCACAGGACGGGCCTACGAGCAGTACTTC CASSTGRAYEQYF
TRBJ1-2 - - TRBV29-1 TGCAGCGTTGAAACCGAGGGCGACTATGGCTACACCTTC CSVETEGDYGYTF
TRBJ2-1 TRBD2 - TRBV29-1 TGCAGCGTTGAAAAAGTTTGGACTAGCGGGAGGGCTCGCTCCTACAATGAGCAGTTCTTC CSVEKVWTSGRARSYNEQFF
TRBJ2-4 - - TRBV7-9 TGTGCCAGCAGCCCTCCGGAGGACGACATTCAGTACTTC CASSPPEDDIQYF
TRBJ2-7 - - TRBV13 TGTGCCAGCAGGGAGGGGGCTCGGGAGCAGTACTTC CASREGAREQYF
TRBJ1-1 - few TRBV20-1 TGCAGTGCTAGAGCAACAGTTATGAACACTGAAGCTTTCTTT CSARATVMNTEAFF
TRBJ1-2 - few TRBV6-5 TGTGCCACCCAGCGGGGGCCGAACTATGGCTACACCTTC CATQRGPNYGYTF
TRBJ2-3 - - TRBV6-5 TGTGCCAGCAGTTACTCGGTCGCGGGGAGCACAGATACGCAGTATTTT CASSYSVAGSTDTQYF
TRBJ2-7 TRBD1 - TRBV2 TGTGCCAGCAGCTGGGACAGGATACGTTCCTACGAGCAGTACTTC CASSWDRIRSYEQYF
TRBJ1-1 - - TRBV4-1 TGCGCCAGCAGCCTTGACGGCCTCGAGGGGGAAGCTTTCTTT CASSLDGLEGEAFF
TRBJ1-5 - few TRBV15 TGTGCCACCAGCACCGAGGACGGGCATAGCGATCAGCCCCAGCATTTT CATSTEDGHSDQPQHF
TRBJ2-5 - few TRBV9 TGTGCCAGCAGCGTAGCCCCTTTAGTAGCTGGGAAAGAGACCCAGTACTTC CASSVAPLVAGKETQYF
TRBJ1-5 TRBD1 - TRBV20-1 TGCAGTGCAGTACAGGGGGCCGGCAATCAGCCCCAGCATTTT CSAVQGAGNQPQHF
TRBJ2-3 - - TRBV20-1 TGCAGTGCTGTCTTGGGCGGGGCCACAGATACGCAGTATTTT CSAVLGGATDTQYF
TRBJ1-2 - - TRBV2 TGTGCCAGCCTTCCGGGCCCGGAGTATGGCTACACCTTC CASLPGPEYGYTF
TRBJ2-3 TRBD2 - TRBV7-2 TGTGCCAGCAGCCCCGATGTGACTAGCGGGGCAGATACGCAGTATTTT CASSPDVTSGADTQYF
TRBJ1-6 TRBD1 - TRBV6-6 TGTGCCAGCAGCGACCGACAGGGTCGGAATTCACCCCGCCACTTT CASSDRQGRNSPRHF
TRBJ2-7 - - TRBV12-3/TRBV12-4 TGTGCCAGCAGTAGAGGGGACGACCGCGAGCAGTACTTC CASSRGDDREQYF
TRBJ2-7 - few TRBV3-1 TGTGCCAGCAGCCAAGTACGCGGGAAACGCGCCTACGAGCAGTACTTC CASSQVRGKRAYEQYF
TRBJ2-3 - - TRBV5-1 TGCGCCAGCAGCTTGGACGGTAGGGAACCAGATACGCAGTATTTT CASSLDGREPDTQYF
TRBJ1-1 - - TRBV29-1 TGCAGCGTTGAAGGAGGAACTGAAGCTTTCTTT CSVEGGTEAFF
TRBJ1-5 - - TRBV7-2 TGTGCCAGCAGCTTAGATGGGGGCCAGCCCCAGCATTTT CASSLDGGQPQHF
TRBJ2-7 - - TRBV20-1 TGCAGTGCTAGAGCCGTCTTATCCTACGAGCAGTACTTC CSARAVLSYEQYF
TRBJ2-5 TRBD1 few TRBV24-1 TGTGCCACCAGTGATGGGGGGACAGGGCTTGGAGAGACCCAGTACTTC CATSDGGTGLGETQYF
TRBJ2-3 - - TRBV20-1 TGCAGTGCCCGTGGGACGGCAGATACGCAGTATTTT CSARGTADTQYF
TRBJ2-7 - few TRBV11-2 TGTGCCAGCAGCTTAGATTCTCCACAGGGTAGCCCCAACGAGCAGTACTTC CASSLDSPQGSPNEQYF
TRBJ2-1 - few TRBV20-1 TGCAGTGCTAGACGAGTAACTAGTTCCTATGAGCAGTTCTTC CSARRVTSSYEQFF
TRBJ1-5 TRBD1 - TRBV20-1 TGCAGTGCCCCCCGACAGGGCAGGGGCAATCAGCCCCAGCATTTT CSAPRQGRGNQPQHF
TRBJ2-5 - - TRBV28 TGTGCCAGCAGTTCATCCGGGACCCAGTACTTC CASSSSGTQYF
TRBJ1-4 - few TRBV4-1 TGCGCCAGCAGCCAGGGGGTAGGGAGTCAGAATGAAAAACTGTTTTTT CASSQGVGSQNEKLFF
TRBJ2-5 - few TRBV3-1 TGTGCCAGCAGCCAAGGGCAACAGGGCCCTCAAGAGACCCAGTACTTC CASSQGQQGPQETQYF
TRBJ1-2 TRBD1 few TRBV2 TGTGCCAGCAGGGGACAGCCTACCTCTGGCTACACCTTC CASRGQPTSGYTF